This T cell receptor (beta chain) was sequenced during a study of blood T cells in healthy people across ages (dated by TCRdb to the mid-2010s). In the study overall: In model experiments, template switching captured about one uniquely barcoded TCR beta cDNA molecule for every two T cells. The donors were divided into four age groups: young (average roughly 17 years), middle-aged (over 35), aged (about 56) and long-lived (roughly 82). Donors of different ages were randomly distributed across sequencing lanes to avoid experimental bias. Using the same blood draw, the study looked at two additional independent replicas of 1 million unique cDNA reads for two donors, one aged 18 to 30 and the other aged 80 or older. To track age-related changes in TCR beta repertoire diversity, the study relied on deep sequencing normalized with unique cDNA molecular identifiers.

Worth noting for this clonotype: The specificity of this receptor is unknown. No much larger clonotype is one base removed from it; base qualities were not supplied.

The 35 to 40 donors, aged about 6 to 95 years, were systemically healthy Caucasian individuals from Russia. Each donor gave ten milliliters of peripheral blood, collected into EDTA-treated Vacutainer tubes. PBMCs were isolated by Ficoll-Paque density-gradient centrifugation, with at least 6 million obtained per sample. Trizol reagent was used to extract total RNA from PBMCs, with at least 6 micrograms per sample. The percentages of naive CD45RAhigh/CD27high T cells were determined by flow cytometry on a PBMC aliquot from every donor. Overall results and qualifications from the work: Bulk unsorted PBMC profiling prevented conclusive comparison of naive and antigen-experienced compartments. A strong correlation was found between observed TCR beta diversity and the percentage of naive T cells measured by flow cytometry. Observed TCR beta diversity per million T cells fell roughly linearly with age, and a significant reduction was already apparent by age around 36. The CMV infection status of donors was not known, potentially confounding age-related changes in expanded clonotypes. Compared with the aged group, the long-lived group had more naive CD4+ T cells, fewer expanded clones and increased TCR diversity, a pattern suggesting age selection. Estimates of total diversity based on one million sequenced T cells were considered lower bounds and underestimates.

The CDR3 numbers 13 residues from cysteine through phenylalanine. Kept here is only the CDR3 DNA, which spans 39 bases and is read in frame from base 1. The germline V gene yields MNHEY for CDR1 and SVGAGI for CDR2. Receptors were amplified or captured by 5' RACE. This sample was sequenced with an Illumina HiSeq 2500. A second 7 to 11 cycle PCR used a sample-barcoded 5' primer and a J-beta primer mix. A template-switch 5' adaptor carrying 12 random nucleotides introduced a unique molecular identifier onto each TCR beta cDNA molecule. At least 3 million CDR3-containing paired-end reads were obtained from each sample. The Mint cDNA synthesis kit, primed by a TRBC-specific oligonucleotide, was used to synthesize first-strand cDNA from all RNA. All cDNA was treated with uracil-DNA glycosylase and then went through a first 18-cycle PCR with the universal primers M1SS and BC2_uni_R. Regarding the original processing steps: Each sample was normalized by randomly selecting 1 million high-quality reads, each carrying a distinct molecular identifier. Reads sharing molecular identifiers were discarded rather than binned into consensus sequences. MiTCR, set to a Q25 quality threshold and the strictest error-elimination algorithm, was used for CDR3 identification, clonotype clustering and error correction. Lower-bound total TCR beta diversity was estimated with a nonparametric unseen species model using Euler transformation. The public reads were run again by TCRdb, first through fastp at Q25 and then through MiXCR, and only productive beta chains were kept. Rows are unified per CDR3 protein, each entry keeping the most common DNA and genes. The V and J calls reflect TCRdb's pipeline rather than the authors' work. The sample profile shows 850,000 to 1,000,000 distinct CDR3 sequences; 45% to 60% of them were found once. The top ten clonotypes cover about a fifth of the sample.

Sequencing was carried out using blood. Recombination connected TRBV6-5 to TRBJ2-7, with the D segment identity uncertain. The DNA end is a closer match to TRBJ2-5, so the J assignment may be wrong. This clonotype was obtained from a woman in her sixties or seventies in good health. The CDR3 corresponds to CASSYQSIGTQYF. Here is the DNA: TGTGCCAGCAGTTACCAGAGTATAGGGACCCAGTACTTC.